The 9 T cell receptor beta chains given below trace back to one sample, sequenced in a study of T cells after yellow fever vaccination. TCRdb re-called the 5' RACE reads through MiXCR, storing one row per CDR3 protein. The table shows about 69,000 distinct CDR3 sequences, with 5% to 6.5% occurring only once. The material sequenced was CD4+ T cells sorted from PBMCs, taken roughly 15 days after the first yellow fever vaccination. These receptors originate from a young man who received the YFV17D yellow fever vaccine.

This clonotype was seen many times. The chain employs TRBV3-1 and TRBJ2-3, with D uncertain. Germline CDR1 LGHDT, CDR2 YNNKEL (reference sequence). The CDR3 extends over 12 amino acids. V lost 8 bases, J lost 4 bases, and 10 bases lay in between. CDR3 coding DNA: TGTGCCAGCGGCACGTTCCCAGATACGCAGTATTTT. Translation: CASGTFPDTQYF.

This clonotype was detected ten times or more. The chain joins TRBV7-2 to TRBJ2-7; D call uncertain. CDR3 length equals 15 residues. The germline V and J ends were trimmed by 1 base and 5 bases, with 15 bases remaining between them. Germline V lookup: CDR1 SGHTA, CDR2 FQGNSA. CDR3 DNA sequence: TGTGCCAGCAGCTTAGGGTCGGGCCCTTGGAACGAGCAGTACGTC. Translation gives CASSLGSGPWNEQYV.

In this sample, this clonotype turned up many times. The chain combines TRBV12-3 or TRBV12-4 with TRBJ1-5; 8 bases are shared with TRBD1. The V and J ends lost 6 bases and 8 bases, in that order; junction bases with no gene match: 6. The CDR3 has 13 residues. The CDR3 bases are TGTGCCAGCAGCCGTACAGGGGGGGAGCCCCAGCATTTT. Translating it yields CASSRTGGEPQHF.

This clonotype was detected ten times or more. The chain links TRBV18 to TRBJ1-3; 12 bases are a match to TRBD1. V lost 2 bases and J lost 0; bases outside the gene matches: 2. Per the germline V gene, CDR1 is KGHSH and CDR2 is LQKENI. The CDR3 covers 17 residues. The CDR3 reads CASSPGTGGPSGNTIYF. CDR3 bases: TGTGCCAGCTCACCAGGGACAGGGGGCCCCTCTGGAAACACCATATATTTT.

This clonotype was seen repeatedly, ten times or more. The chain couples TRBV12-3 or TRBV12-4 to TRBJ1-2, with D possibly being TRBD1 (5 bases). Trimming took 1 base from V and 8 from J, leaving 17 bases between them. CDR3 length equals 15 residues. The CDR3 protein is CASSLGSPRGWGYTF. The CDR3 DNA reads TGTGCCAGCAGTTTAGGGTCGCCTAGGGGTTGGGGCTACACCTTC.

This clonotype appeared many times. The rearrangement uses TRBV5-1 and TRBJ1-4, with D maybe TRBD1 (6 bases). The length of the CDR3 is 17 residues. Germline V gives CDR1 SGHRS, CDR2 YFSETQ. Trimming took off 4 bases at V and 0 bases at J, with 16 bases between the two ends. CDR3 bases: TGCGCCAGCAGCGCTCGACCGGACAGTGCAACTAATGAAAAACTGTTTTTT. Translating gives CASSARPDSATNEKLFF.

This clonotype was counted at least ten times. The rearrangement links TRBV7-8 to TRBJ2-7; 9 bases match TRBD2. V shed 3 bases and J 0 bases; nucleotides not matched to a gene: 3. The CDR3 has 15 residues. Per the germline V gene, CDR1 is SGHVS and CDR2 is FQNEAQ. The CDR3 protein is CASSLEAGGSYEQYF. The CDR3 region has the DNA TGTGCCAGCAGCTTGGAAGCGGGGGGCTCCTACGAGCAGTACTTC.

The CDR3 sequence is CASSQSAREEGWSYEQYV. In DNA, the CDR3 is TGCGCCAGCAGTCAATCGGCCAGGGAGGAAGGGTGGTCCTACGAGCAGTACGTC. The chain is built from TRBV23-1 and TRBJ2-7, with D perhaps TRBD2 (6 bases). TRBV23-1 is marked as an open reading frame, function uncertain. The CDR3 runs 18 residues. V dropped 0 bases and J dropped 1 base, with 19 bases sitting between them.

This clonotype was counted many times. This rearrangement joins TRBV5-1 to TRBJ1-5; possibly TRBD1 for D (6 bases). The CDR3 runs to 14 residues. The V gene's germline CDR1 is SGHRS and CDR2 YFSETQ. V lost 5 bases and J lost 8, with 17 bases in between. Here the CDR3 DNA reads TGCGCCAGCAGTCCTCAGGGGCCGGGGGAGCCCCAGCATTTT. It translates to CASSPQGPGEPQHF.